This record looks at one T cell receptor beta chain sequence and its context. Its target is not known. These data are taken from a study of CD8+CD57+ T cells in acquired aplastic anemia. The wider study: The DNA of sorted CD4+ and CD8+ cells averaged 3.2 ug. Findings and limits, study-wide: Around 27 CD8+ CDR3 sequences occurred in both the patients and the controls. In CD8+ cells, Simpson's diversity showed no significant difference between patients and controls.

CDR3 and TCR beta VDJ profiling relied on genomic DNA as the template. TCRdb re-analysed the reads in MiXCR, keeping a single row per CDR3 protein. The table includes around 400,000 distinct CDR3 sequences, 55% to 75% detected once. The sequenced material came from sorted CD4+, CD8+, or CD8+CD57+ T cells (not recorded which) from PBMCs. The sequence came from a human donor in good health, serving as a control.

CDR3 protein: CASSLFTYGYTF. In DNA form, the CDR3 reads TGTGCCAGCAGCTTATTCACCTATGGCTACACCTTC. The chain is built from TRBV7-2 and TRBJ1-2; D is undetermined. Trimming took 2 bases from V and 4 from J, leaving 5 bases between them. CDR3 length: 12 amino acids. CDR1 is SGHTA, CDR2 FQGNSA, per germline.